This T cell receptor (beta chain) comes out of a study of spatial heterogeneity in lung cancer. As for the study in general: Each time, sequencing found more beta-chain sequences than alpha-chain sequences.

Each CDR3 protein gets one entry after TCRdb re-called the 5' RACE reads with MiXCR. The sample includes 9,100 or so distinct CDR3 sequences, around half seen only once; the top ten take around 26%. This sample's time point: sample taken at primary tumor resection. The germline V gene encodes CDR1 SGHTA and CDR2 FQGNSA. This CDR3 has 12 residues. Deletions cut 0 bases from V and 9 bases from J, with 8 bases between. This clonotype turned up a few times. Its antigen is unidentified. Study findings and constraints: Within tumors, counts of expanded alpha and beta TCRs tracked tumor mutation counts.

The sample here was lung tumor tissue, taken at surgery. The chain combines TRBV7-2 with TRBJ2-5, with a tentative D call TRBD2 (7 bases). The receptor was derived from a female donor with early-stage non-small cell lung cancer. The DNA for the CDR3 is TGTGCCAGCAGCTTAGCGGGGGGGCCCCAGTACTTC. Translating gives CASSLAGGPQYF.